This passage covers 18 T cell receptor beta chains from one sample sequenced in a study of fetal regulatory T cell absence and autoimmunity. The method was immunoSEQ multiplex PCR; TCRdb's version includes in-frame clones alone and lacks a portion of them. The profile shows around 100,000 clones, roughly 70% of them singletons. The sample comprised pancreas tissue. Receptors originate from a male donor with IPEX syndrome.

CDR3: CSVLTVDSNQPQHF. The DNA of the CDR3 is TGCAGCGTGTTAACTGTTGATAGCAATCAGCCCCAGCATTTT. The V gene is TRBV29-1, the J gene TRBJ1-5; D is uncertain. V was cut by 6 bases and J by 0 bases, with 12 bases left in between. CDR3 length: 14 amino acids. CDR1 SQVTM and CDR2 ANQGSEA come from the germline V gene.

The CDR3 DNA follows: TGTGCCAGCAGCCAGTGGACCCGCTATGGCTACACCTTC. Protein sequence: CASSQWTRYGYTF. The chain carries TRBV14 and TRBJ1-2; D not certain. The CDR3 is 13 residues long. V was cut by 3 bases and J by 4 bases, with 9 bases left in between. Germline loops: CDR1 SGHDN, CDR2 FVKESK.

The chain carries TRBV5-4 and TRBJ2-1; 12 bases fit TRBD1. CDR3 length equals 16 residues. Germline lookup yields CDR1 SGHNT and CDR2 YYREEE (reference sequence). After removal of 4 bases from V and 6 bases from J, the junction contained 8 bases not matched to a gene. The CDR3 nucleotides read TGTGCCAGCAGCGTGAACCGGGACAGGGGGCGCAATGAGCAGTTCTTC. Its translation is CASSVNRDRGRNEQFF.

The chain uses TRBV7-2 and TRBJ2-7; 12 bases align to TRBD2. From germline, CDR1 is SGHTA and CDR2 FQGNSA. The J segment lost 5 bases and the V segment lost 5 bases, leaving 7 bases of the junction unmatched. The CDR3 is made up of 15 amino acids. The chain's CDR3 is CASSPSSGRVHEQYF. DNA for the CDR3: TGTGCCAGCAGCCCTTCTAGCGGGAGGGTCCACGAGCAGTACTTC.

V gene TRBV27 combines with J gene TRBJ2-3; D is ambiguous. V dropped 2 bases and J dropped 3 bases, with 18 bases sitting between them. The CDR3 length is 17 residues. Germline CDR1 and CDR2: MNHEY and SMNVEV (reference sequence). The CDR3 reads CASSLSHRPGRTDTQYF. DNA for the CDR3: TGTGCCAGCAGTTTAAGCCACAGACCCGGTCGTACAGATACGCAGTATTTT.

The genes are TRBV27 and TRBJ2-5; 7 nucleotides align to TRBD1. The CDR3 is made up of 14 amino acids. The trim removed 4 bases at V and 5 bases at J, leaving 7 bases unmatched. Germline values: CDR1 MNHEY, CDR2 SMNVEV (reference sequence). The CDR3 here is CASSSRQGGETQYF. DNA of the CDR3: TGTGCCAGCAGTTCCAGACAGGGCGGGGAGACCCAGTACTTC.

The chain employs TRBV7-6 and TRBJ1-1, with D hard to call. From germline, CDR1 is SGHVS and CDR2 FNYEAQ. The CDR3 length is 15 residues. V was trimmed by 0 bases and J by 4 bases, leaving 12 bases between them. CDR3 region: CASSLAAGRSTEAFF. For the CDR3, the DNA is TGTGCCAGCAGCTTAGCCGCAGGACGGAGCACTGAAGCTTTCTTT.

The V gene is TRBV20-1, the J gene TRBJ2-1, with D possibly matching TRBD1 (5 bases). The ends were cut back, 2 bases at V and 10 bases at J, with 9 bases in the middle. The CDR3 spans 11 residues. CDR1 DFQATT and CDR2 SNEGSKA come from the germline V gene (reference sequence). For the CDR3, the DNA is TGCAGTGCTAGAAACAGGCAGGAGCAGTTCTTC. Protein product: CSARNRQEQFF.

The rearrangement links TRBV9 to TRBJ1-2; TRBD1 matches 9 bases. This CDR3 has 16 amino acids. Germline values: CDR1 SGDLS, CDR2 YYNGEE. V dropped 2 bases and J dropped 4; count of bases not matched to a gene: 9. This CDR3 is CASSVDVQGASYGYTF. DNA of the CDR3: TGTGCCAGCAGCGTGGACGTACAGGGGGCTAGCTATGGCTACACCTTC.

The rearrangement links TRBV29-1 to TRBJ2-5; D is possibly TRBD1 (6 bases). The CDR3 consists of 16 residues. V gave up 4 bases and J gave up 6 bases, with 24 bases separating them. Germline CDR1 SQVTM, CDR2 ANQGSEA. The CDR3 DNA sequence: TGCAGCGTTGTATTACAGGGTTCCTATTGGGAGCAGACCCAGTACTTC. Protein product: CSVVLQGSYWEQTQYF.

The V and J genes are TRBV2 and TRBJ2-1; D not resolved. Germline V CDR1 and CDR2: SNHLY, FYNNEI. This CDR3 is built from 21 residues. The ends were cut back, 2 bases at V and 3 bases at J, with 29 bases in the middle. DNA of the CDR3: TGTGCCAGCAGTGAACTTACCTTCCCGACCGCGCCGGAGTGGGACTACAATGAGCAGTTCTTC. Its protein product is CASSELTFPTAPEWDYNEQFF.

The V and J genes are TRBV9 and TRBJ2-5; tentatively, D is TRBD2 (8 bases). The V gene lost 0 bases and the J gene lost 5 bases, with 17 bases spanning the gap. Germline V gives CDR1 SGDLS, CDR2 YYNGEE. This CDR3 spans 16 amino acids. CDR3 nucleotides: TGTGCCAGCAGCGTAGGTTCCGGGAGGGGGCGGGAGACCCAGTACTTC. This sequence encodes CASSVGSGRGRETQYF.

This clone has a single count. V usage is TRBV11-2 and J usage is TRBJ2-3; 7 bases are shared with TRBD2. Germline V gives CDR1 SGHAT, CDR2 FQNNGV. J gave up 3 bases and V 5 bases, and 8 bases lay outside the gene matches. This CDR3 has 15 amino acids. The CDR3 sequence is CASSPLSGGTDTQYF. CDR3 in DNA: TGTGCCAGCAGCCCCCTTTCCGGGGGGACAGATACGCAGTATTTT.

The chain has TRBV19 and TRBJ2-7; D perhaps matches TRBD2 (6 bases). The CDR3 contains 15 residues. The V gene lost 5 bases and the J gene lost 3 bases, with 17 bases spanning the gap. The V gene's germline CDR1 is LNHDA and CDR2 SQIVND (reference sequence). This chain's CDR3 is CASSLVGQGGYEQYF. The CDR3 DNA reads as TGTGCCAGTAGTCTAGTGGGGCAGGGAGGCTACGAGCAGTACTTC.

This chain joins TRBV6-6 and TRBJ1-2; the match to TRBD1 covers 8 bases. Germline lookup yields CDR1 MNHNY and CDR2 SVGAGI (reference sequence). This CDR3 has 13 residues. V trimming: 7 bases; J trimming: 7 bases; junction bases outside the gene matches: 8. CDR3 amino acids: CASTQGAAGGYTF. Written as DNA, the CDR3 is TGTGCCAGCACCCAGGGGGCGGCAGGTGGCTACACCTTC.

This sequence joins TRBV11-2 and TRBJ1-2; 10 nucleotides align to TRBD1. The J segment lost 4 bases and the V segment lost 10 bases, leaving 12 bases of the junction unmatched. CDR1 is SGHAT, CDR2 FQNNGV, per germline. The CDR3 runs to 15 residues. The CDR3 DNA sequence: TGTGCCACCGAAAAAAAAGACAGGGGGCCCTATGGCTACACCTTC. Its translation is CATEKKDRGPYGYTF.

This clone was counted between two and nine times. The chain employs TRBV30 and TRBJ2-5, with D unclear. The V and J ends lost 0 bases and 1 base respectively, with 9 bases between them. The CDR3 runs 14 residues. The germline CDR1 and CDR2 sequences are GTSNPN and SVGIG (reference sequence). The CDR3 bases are TGTGCCTGGAGTGTAGCGCCGGTCCAAGAGACCCAGTACTTC. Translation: CAWSVAPVQETQYF. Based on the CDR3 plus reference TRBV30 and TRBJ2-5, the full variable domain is SQTIHQWPATLVQPVGSPLSLECTVEGTSNPNLYWYRQAAGRGLQLLFYSVGIGQISSEVPQNLSASRPQDRQFILSSKKLLLSDSGFYLCAWSVAPVQETQYFGPGTRLLVL.

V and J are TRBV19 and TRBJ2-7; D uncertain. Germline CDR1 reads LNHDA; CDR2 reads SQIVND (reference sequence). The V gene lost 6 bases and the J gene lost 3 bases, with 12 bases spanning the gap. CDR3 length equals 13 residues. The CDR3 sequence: CASRQGFSYEQYF. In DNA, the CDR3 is TGTGCCAGTAGACAAGGGTTTAGCTACGAGCAGTACTTC.